This T cell receptor beta chain was captured in a study of T cell responses to AZD1222 COVID-19 vaccine. Study results and caveats: Only a handful of AZD1222 recipients were seropositive at baseline. Possibly, clonal diversity was underestimated; donors were largely white British and included more females.

With respect to this clone: What it binds is unknown.

CDR3 size: 16 residues. Trimming removed 0 bases from V and 2 bases from J, with 12 bases in between. Germline CDR1 and CDR2: SGHRS and YFSETQ. Clones were read by immunoSEQ multiplex PCR, and TCRdb kept only the in-frame ones, dropping some. Among roughly 120,000 clones listed, 92% were seen once. Timing groups of about 4 and about 12 weeks for second doses were pooled. The chain links TRBV5-1 to TRBJ1-5; D not resolved. This receptor was taken from an adult who received the AZD1222 COVID-19 vaccine. The source material was peripheral blood, sampled 28 days after the second AZD1222 dose. CDR3 coding DNA: TGCGCCAGCAGCTTGGGAGGATCCGGGGGCAATCAGCCCCAGCATTTT. This translates into CASSLGGSGGNQPQHF. Full variable domain (remainder filled in from reference TRBV5-1 and TRBJ1-5): KAGVTQTPRYLIKTRGQQVTLSCSPISGHRSVSWYQQTPGQGLQFLFEYFSETQRNKGNFPGRFSGRQFSNSRSEMNVSTLELGDSALYLCASSLGGSGGNQPQHFGDGTRLSIL.